The subject of this entry is one T cell receptor (beta chain). Antigen specificity is unknown. Profiling relied on immunoSEQ multiplex PCR, and the TCRdb table lists in-frame clones only, not all of them. The sample carries 87,000 or so clones, 90% recorded once. The data stem from a study of T cell responses to AZD1222 COVID-19 vaccine. General study findings and limits: Scientists sampled the repertoires only once the peak T cell response had passed. Reports indicate that nearly half of spike-specific TCRs are directed at unmutated variant regions. White British ancestry dominated among donors, who included more females, and clonal diversity was possibly underestimated.

Deletions cut 5 bases from V and 4 bases from J, with 9 bases between. There are 13 residues in the CDR3. Germline loops: CDR1 MNHEY, CDR2 SVGEGT. This chain uses TRBV6-2 or TRBV6-3 with TRBJ1-5; a weak D match, TRBD1 (5 bases). Sequencing was performed on peripheral blood, taken on day 0 of AZD1222 vaccination. This receptor was taken from an adult in good health. The CDR3 DNA reads as TGTGCCAGCAGTAGGGGTGGGAATCAGCCCCAGCATTTT. Amino acids: CASSRGGNQPQHF.